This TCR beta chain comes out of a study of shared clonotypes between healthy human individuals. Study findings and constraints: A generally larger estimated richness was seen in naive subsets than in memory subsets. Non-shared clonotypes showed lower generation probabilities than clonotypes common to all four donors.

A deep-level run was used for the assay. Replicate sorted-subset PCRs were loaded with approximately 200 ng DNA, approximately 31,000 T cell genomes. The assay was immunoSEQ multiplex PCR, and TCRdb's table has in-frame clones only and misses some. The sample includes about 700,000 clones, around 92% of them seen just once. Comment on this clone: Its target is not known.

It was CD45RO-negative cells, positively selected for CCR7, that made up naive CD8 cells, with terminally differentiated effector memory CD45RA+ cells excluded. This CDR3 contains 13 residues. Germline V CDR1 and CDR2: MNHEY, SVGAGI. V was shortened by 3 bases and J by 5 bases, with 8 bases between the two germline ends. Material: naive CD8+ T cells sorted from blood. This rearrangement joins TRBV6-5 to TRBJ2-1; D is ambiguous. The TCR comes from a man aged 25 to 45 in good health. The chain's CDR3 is CASSYLEHNEQFF. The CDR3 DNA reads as TGTGCCAGCAGTTATCTTGAGCACAATGAGCAGTTCTTC.